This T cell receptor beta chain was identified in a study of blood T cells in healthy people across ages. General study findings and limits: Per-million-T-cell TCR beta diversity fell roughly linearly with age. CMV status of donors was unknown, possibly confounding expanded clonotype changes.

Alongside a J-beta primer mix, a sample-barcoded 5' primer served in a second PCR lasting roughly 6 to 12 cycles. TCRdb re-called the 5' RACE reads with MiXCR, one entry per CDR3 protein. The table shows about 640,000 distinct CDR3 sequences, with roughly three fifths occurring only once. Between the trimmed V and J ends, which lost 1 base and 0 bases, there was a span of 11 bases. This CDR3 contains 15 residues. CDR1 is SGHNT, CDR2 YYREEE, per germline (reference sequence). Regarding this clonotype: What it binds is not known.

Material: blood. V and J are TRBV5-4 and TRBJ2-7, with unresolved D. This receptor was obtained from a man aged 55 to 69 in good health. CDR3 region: CASSLCLRDSYEQYF. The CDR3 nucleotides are TGTGCCAGCAGCTTGTGTCTTCGAGACTCCTACGAGCAGTACTTC.